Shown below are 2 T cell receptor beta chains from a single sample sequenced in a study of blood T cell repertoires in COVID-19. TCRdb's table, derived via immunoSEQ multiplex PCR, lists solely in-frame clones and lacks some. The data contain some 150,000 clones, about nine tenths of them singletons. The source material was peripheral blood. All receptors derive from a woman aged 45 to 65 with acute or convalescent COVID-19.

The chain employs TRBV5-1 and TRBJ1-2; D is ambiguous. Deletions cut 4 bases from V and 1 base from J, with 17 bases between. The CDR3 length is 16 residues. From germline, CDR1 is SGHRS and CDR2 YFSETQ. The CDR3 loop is CASSGGPPGSNYGYTF. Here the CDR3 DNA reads TGCGCCAGCAGCGGAGGGCCACCGGGAAGTAACTATGGCTACACCTTC.

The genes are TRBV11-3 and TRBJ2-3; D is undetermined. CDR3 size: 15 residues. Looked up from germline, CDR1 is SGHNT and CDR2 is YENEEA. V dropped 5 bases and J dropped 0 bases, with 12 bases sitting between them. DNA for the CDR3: TGTGCCAGCAGCCTGCTAGGAGTTAGCACAGATACGCAGTATTTT. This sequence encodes CASSLLGVSTDTQYF.